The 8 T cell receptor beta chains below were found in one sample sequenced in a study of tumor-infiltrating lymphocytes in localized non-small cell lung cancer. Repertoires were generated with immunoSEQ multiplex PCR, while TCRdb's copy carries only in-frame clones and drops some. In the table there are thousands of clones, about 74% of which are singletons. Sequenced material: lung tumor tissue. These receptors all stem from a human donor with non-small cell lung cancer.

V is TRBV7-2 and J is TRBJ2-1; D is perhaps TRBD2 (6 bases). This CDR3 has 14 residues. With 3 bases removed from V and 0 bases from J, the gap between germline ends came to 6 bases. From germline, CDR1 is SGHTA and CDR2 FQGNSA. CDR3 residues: CASSFGSSYNEQFF. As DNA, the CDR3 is TGTGCCAGCAGCTTCGGGAGCTCCTACAATGAGCAGTTCTTC.

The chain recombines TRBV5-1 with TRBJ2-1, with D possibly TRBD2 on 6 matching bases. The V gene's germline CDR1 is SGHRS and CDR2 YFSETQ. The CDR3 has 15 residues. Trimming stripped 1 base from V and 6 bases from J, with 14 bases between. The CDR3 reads CASSLKTGGSNEQFF. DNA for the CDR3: TGCGCCAGCAGCTTGAAAACAGGAGGGTCCAATGAGCAGTTCTTC.

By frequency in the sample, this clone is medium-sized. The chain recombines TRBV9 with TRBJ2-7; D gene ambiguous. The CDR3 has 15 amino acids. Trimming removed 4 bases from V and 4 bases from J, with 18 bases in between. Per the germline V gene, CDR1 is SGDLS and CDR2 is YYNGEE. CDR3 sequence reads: CASSLGGSFIYEQYF. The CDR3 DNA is TGTGCCAGCAGCCTCGGTGGTAGCTTTATTTACGAGCAGTACTTC.

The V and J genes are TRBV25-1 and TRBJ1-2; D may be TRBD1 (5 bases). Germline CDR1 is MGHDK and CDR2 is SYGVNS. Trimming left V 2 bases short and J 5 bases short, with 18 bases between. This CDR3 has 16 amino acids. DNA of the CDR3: TGTGCCAGCAGTGAAGGGGCGGAGCAACGGCTTTATGGCTACACCTTC. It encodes CASSEGAEQRLYGYTF.

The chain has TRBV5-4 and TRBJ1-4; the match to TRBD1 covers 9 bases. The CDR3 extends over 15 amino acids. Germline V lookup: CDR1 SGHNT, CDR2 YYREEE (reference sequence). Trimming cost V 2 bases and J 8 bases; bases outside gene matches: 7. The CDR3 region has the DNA TGTGCCAGCAGCTTAACAGGGGGCATGGAAGAAAAACTGTTTTTT. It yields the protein CASSLTGGMEEKLFF. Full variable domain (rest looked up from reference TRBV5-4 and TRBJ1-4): ETGVTQSPTHLIKTRGQQVTLRCSSQSGHNTVSWYQQALGQGPQFIFQYYREEENGRGNFPPRFSGLQFPNYSSELNVNALELDDSALYLCASSLTGGMEEKLFFGSGTQLSVL.

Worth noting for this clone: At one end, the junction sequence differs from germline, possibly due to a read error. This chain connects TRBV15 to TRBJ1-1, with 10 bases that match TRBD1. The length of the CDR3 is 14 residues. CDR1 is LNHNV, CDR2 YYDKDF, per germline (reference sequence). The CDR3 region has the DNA TGTGCCACCAGCGGAGACAGGGGGCGTACTGAAGCTTTCTTT. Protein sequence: CATSGDRGRTEAFF.

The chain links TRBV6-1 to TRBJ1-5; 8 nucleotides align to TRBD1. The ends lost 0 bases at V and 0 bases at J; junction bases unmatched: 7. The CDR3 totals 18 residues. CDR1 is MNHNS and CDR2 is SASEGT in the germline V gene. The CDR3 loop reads CASSEALGQGYSNQPQHF. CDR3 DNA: TGTGCCAGCAGTGAAGCGCTTGGACAGGGCTATAGCAATCAGCCCCAGCATTTT.

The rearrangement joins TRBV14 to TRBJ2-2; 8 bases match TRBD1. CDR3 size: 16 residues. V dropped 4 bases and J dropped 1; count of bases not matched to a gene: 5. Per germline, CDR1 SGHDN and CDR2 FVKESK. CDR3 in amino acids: CASSPLDRVNTGELFF. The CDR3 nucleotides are TGTGCCAGCAGCCCCCTGGACAGGGTGAACACCGGGGAGCTGTTTTTT.